This record concerns one TCR beta chain sequence. This clone was counted a single time. The clone's antigen remains unknown. No base quality values were provided; no much bigger clone lies one nucleotide off. The library was generated by the immunoSEQ multiplex PCR assay. For the multiplex PCR, a mixture combining 60 forward primers for TCR Vbeta segments and 13 reverse primers for TCR Jbeta segments was used. A multiplex PCR assay on genomic DNA amplified the CDR3 region of rearranged TCR beta genes. On the Illumina HiSeq System, the amplified TCR beta libraries were sequenced as 87-base-pair reads. The authors processed their data as follows. Across the 670 or so repertoires, a later analysis counted around 80 million unique TCR beta chains, some 11 million of which were shared by at least two donors. To remove PCR and sequencing errors, raw reads were error-corrected and collapsed into unique sequences using a nearest-neighbor algorithm that merged closely related sequences. V, D and J gene segments were assigned by aligning CDR3 sequences to IMGT reference sequences. For a sequence to be retained, at least a six-nucleotide match to both a V gene segment and a J gene segment was required. A rearrangement counted as productive if the CDR3 had no stop codons and remained in frame with V and J, and every other rearrangement counted as non-productive. CDR3 was defined according to IMGT convention as the region running from the second conserved V-encoded cysteine to the conserved J-encoded phenylalanine. In an earlier analysis of around 540 of the donors, sequences lacking an unambiguous match to a single V gene segment were excluded. An earlier analysis of 587 of the donors classified V segments as functional when productive rearrangements were above 56.7% and as segregating when the standard deviation between donors was above 5%. A statistical classification framework was built for diagnosing cytomegalovirus status from the catalog of TCR beta chain sequences. V and J gene assignment, in a later analysis, came from comparing TCR nucleotide sequences with IMGT/GENE-DB human TR gene sequences. In a later analysis, CDR3 sequences and most-parsimonious VDJ recombination scenarios were assigned using the TCRdist pipeline. In a later analysis, every TCR beta chain was defined by the combination of its CDR3 amino acid sequence and its V-gene family, and reads without a unique V-gene family were dropped. To address suspected cross-contamination and a sequencing artifact, a later analysis removed 450 to 700 highly shared, low-generation-probability nucleotide sequences. A later analysis calculated a clonal expansion index for each public chain from normalized within-repertoire ranks of inferred template counts. In a later analysis, generation probabilities were computed using a VDJ recombination model fitted to out-of-frame rearrangements, and the results were checked against IGoR. In a later analysis, TCR-TCR, TCR-HLA and TCR-CMV co-occurrence was scored with hypergeometric tests, and a repertoire-size bias correction was applied to TCR pairs. In a later analysis, false discovery rates were estimated by permuting HLA or CMV assignments 20 times. In a later analysis, co-occurring TCRs were grouped using DBSCAN, with TCRdist sequence similarity added in when clustering inside HLA-allele-positive subsets. Co-occurrence clustering excluded repertoires with fewer than 30,000 or more than 120,000 public chains, plus five with anomalous nucleotide sharing. The immuneACCESS repertoire file appears here via TCRdb, limited to in-frame rearrangements. These files lack a portion of the clones; in checked studies, under half of the deficit traces to unresolved V genes, and the cause of the others is not known. V and J calls and clone size are given by that table; D and trimming were obtained from the DNA. Within this sample are about 97,000 clones, with around 72% of them counted one time only. 3.5% to 4.5% of the sample lies in the top ten.

The cohort was made up of 500 to 800 healthy bone marrow donors. At the time of sampling, every cohort member was nominally healthy, though immune exposures that went unrecorded were likely present. The donor tested CMV seronegative, placing the donor among the 300 to 400 seronegative members of the cohort. Each donor provided a peripheral blood sample, and peripheral blood mononuclear cells were used for TCR beta sequencing. The Qiagen DNeasy Blood Extraction Kit was used to extract genomic DNA from the blood cell samples. This record belongs to a study of cytomegalovirus exposure and HLA in healthy donors (dated by TCRdb to 2016 to 2017). About the study as a whole: In an earlier analysis of about 560 of the donors, 250 to 350 Gb of sequence data and some 120 million unique TCR beta sequences from about 190 million T cells were reported. Of the 300 to 450 genotyped donors, 81% fell in the genetic ancestry cluster associated with self-reported Caucasian donors. The number of typed donors differed by locus: roughly 629-640 for A, B, C, DRB1 and DQB1; some 500 for DQA1; over 600 for DPA1; and roughly 470 for DPB1. The study used immunosequencing to profile the T cell repertoires of approximately 630 subjects and linked those repertoires to cytomegalovirus serostatus. Donor age, sex, ethnicity and CMV serostatus were compiled together with the repertoire data. To study patterns of TCR occurrence, a later analysis re-analyzed previously published TCR beta repertoires from around 670 donors and added high-resolution HLA genotyping. The study aimed to test whether cataloging public T cell receptors could reveal signatures of past pathogen exposure. Among under 450 genotyped donors of the cohort, an average of about 240,000 unique TCR beta nucleotide sequences were sequenced per donor, around a sixth of them non-productive. Genome-wide SNP genotypes for about 60% of the roughly 700 donors were used in a later genetic analysis, which treated that subset as a discovery cohort. HLA typing included class I and class II loci at four-digit resolution. Every repertoire in the discovery cohort had been generated on one and the same sequencing platform. To predict cytomegalovirus infection status, the study brought together high-throughput TCR immunosequencing, statistical association of individual TCRs with disease status, and machine learning. A separate validation cohort of more than 100 different subjects was used in addition to the roughly 700-subject first cohort. Rather than using new phenotypic data, the later analysis identified candidate immune exposures from TCR beta sequences and from how often those sequences occurred across donors. Roughly five DR-DQ haplotypes were treated as single units for association and clustering because of strong linkage in the cohort. An earlier analysis of approximately 580 of the donors used high-throughput TCR beta sequencing to judge whether each TCR beta V gene segment behaved as functional or pseudogenic. An early release that covered about 600 HLA-typed donors contained approximately 320 gigabases of sequencing data and roughly 84 million unique TCR sequences.

Trimming takes 0 bases from V and 9 bases from J, and the germline ends sit 10 bases apart. From cysteine to phenylalanine, the CDR3 is 13 amino acids long. The read is trimmed to its CDR3 DNA, 39 bases read in frame from base 1. The CDR1 and CDR2 encoded by the germline V gene are SGHDT and YYEEEE. General findings and caveats noted by the study authors: Most CMV-associated TCR beta chains appeared to be HLA-restricted in a later analysis, and the HLA associations seemed to be driven largely by CMV exposure. The earlier analysis of about 600 of the donors excluded some 15 rarely observed V segments, including chromosome 9 orphons, because counts were too low. V-gene and J-gene trimming of TCR beta chains was associated with a missense DCLRE1C variant in a later genetic analysis, and the association was replicated in an independent cohort. In a later genetic analysis, fewer N-insertions in productive TCRs were reported among donors in an Asian-associated ancestry cluster than the roughly 640-donor mean. According to a later analysis, parvovirus B19, influenza, CMV and Epstein-Barr virus appeared linked to several top co-occurrence clusters. In a later analysis, HLA-associated TCR beta chains showed more clonal expansion and lower generation probabilities than non-associated chains that were equally common. Cytomegalovirus status was reported to be diagnosed by the classifier with high specificity and sensitivity in both the original and validation cohorts. A further reported finding was that TCR beta sequences accurately predicted the HLA-A and HLA-B alleles for most subjects in the first cohort. Roughly uniform sequencing depth across donors was assumed in presence/absence analyses, although this assumption may not hold. The study listed 164 TCR beta chains as associated with cytomegalovirus. Because the 87-base-pair reads could not distinguish some IMGT-functional V segments, including TRBV6-2 and TRBV6-3, those segments were excluded. It was suggested by the authors that the approach could potentially be generalized to other disease states and immunological phenotypes. The sequencing pipeline was judged likely to have produced a cluster of highly shared sequence variants as a technical artifact. In an earlier analysis of over 550 of the donors, most TCR beta V segments were observed in productive rearrangements about 90% or about 30% of the time, broadly matching IMGT annotations. When HLA alleles, especially DR and DQ, strongly co-occurred, TCR associations were difficult to assign to individual alleles. In vitro tests confirmed that a few of the cytomegalovirus-associated TCR beta chains recognize cytomegalovirus antigens. In a later analysis, the rate of TCR association differed among HLA loci, with DRB1 alleles having the most associated TCRs and HLA-C alleles having the fewest. Most TCR sequences were seen in very few donors, while some public TCRs were found in many individuals. The only immune exposure information available for the cohort was CMV serostatus. In this cohort, only TCR beta chains were sequenced, and detectable features were limited by the absence of alpha or paired-chain data. Specific HLA alleles were associated with 15,000 to 20,000 TCR beta sequences at a false discovery rate of 0.05 in a later analysis. Because some donors lacked HLA typing at each locus, the association tests relied only on the typed subset. Linkage disequilibrium might explain the correlated functional status among segregating V segments, but an unknown experimental factor could not be ruled out.

Sequenced material: PBMCs. The sequence came from a man between 40 and 49 years old in good health and CMV-seronegative. The rearrangement combines TRBV5-6 with TRBJ2-1, with the D gene not confidently named. The CDR3 in this case is CASSLGPRVEQFF. The nucleotides are TGTGCCAGCAGCTTGGGACCACGGGTTGAGCAGTTCTTC.